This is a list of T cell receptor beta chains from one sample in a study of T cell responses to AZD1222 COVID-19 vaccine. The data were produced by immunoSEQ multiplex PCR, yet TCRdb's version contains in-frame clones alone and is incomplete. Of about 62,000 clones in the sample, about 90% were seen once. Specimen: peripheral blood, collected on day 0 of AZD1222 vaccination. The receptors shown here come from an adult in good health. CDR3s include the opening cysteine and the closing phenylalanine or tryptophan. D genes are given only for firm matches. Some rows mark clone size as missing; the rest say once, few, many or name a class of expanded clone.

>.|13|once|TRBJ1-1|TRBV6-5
CASIADAGGEAFF
TGTGCCAGCATTGCGGACGCTGGGGGTGAAGCTTTCTTT
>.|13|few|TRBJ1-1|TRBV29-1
CSVDYGQNTEAFF
TGCAGCGTTGATTACGGTCAGAACACTGAAGCTTTCTTT
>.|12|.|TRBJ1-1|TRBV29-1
CSVGRGNTEAFF
TGCAGCGTTGGACGGGGGAACACTGAAGCTTTCTTT
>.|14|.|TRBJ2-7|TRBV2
CASSEASTGVEQYF
TGTGCCAGCAGTGAAGCTTCGACAGGTGTCGAGCAGTACTTC
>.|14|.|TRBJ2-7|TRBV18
CASSPRSSGSEQYF
TGTGCCAGCTCACCGAGGTCGTCGGGGAGTGAGCAGTACTTC
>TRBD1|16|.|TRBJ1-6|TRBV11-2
CASSSKGGQGNSPLHF
TGTGCCAGCAGCTCAAAAGGGGGACAGGGGAATTCACCCCTCCACTTT
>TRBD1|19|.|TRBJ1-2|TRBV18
CASSPPRSPRDRDNYGYTF
TGTGCCAGCTCACCACCGAGAAGCCCCCGGGACAGAGATAACTATGGCTACACCTTC
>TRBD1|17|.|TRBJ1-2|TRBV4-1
CASSQETGTDRNYGYTF
TGCGCCAGCAGCCAAGAGACCGGGACAGACCGTAACTATGGCTACACCTTC
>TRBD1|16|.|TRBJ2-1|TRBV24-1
CATSDPGQGGGNEQFF
TGTGCCACCAGTGATCCAGGACAGGGTGGGGGAAATGAGCAGTTCTTC
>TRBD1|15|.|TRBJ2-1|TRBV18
CASSLRTGGINEQFF
TGTGCCAGCTCACTCCGGACAGGGGGGATCAATGAGCAGTTCTTC
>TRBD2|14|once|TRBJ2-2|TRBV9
CASSLGLAAGELFF
TGTGCCAGCAGCCTCGGACTAGCGGCCGGGGAGCTGTTTTTT
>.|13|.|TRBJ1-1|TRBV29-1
CSVEEVKNTEAFF
TGCAGCGTTGAAGAGGTGAAGAACACTGAAGCTTTCTTT
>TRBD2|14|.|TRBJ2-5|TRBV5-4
CASSHGTSQETQYF
TGTGCCAGCAGCCACGGGACTAGTCAAGAGACCCAGTACTTC
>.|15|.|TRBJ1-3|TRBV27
CASSRDRSSGNTIYF
TGTGCCAGCAGTAGAGACCGATCCTCTGGAAACACCATATATTTT
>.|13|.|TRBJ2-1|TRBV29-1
CSVVPGAYNEQFF
TGCAGCGTTGTCCCGGGGGCCTACAATGAGCAGTTCTTC
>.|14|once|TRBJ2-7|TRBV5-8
CASIHRGSPYEQYF
TGTGCCAGCATCCATAGGGGGTCCCCCTACGAGCAGTACTTC
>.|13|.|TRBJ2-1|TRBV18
CASSPGTRNEQFF
TGTGCCAGCTCACCAGGGACGCGGAATGAGCAGTTCTTC
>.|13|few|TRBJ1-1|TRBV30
CAWRGLGGTEAFF
TGTGCCTGGAGGGGACTCGGGGGGACTGAAGCTTTCTTT
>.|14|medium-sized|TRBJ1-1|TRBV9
CASSPTSGNTEAFF
TGTGCCAGCAGCCCGACCTCAGGGAACACTGAAGCTTTCTTT
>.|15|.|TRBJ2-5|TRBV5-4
CASSLAGSGWETQYF
TGTGCCAGCAGCTTGGCCGGGAGCGGCTGGGAGACCCAGTACTTC
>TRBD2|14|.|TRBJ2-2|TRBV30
CAWRGTSDTGELFF
TGTGCCTGGAGAGGGACTAGCGACACCGGGGAGCTGTTTTTT
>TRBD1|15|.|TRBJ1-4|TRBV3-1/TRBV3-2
CASSHLGQANEKLFF
TGTGCCAGCAGCCATTTAGGACAGGCTAATGAAAAACTGTTTTTT
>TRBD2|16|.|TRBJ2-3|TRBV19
CASSDLRGAGADTQYF
TGTGCCAGTAGTGACTTGCGGGGGGCCGGGGCAGATACGCAGTATTTT
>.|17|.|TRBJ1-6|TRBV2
CASSVTNQGVVRSPLHF
TGTGCCAGCAGTGTGACGAATCAGGGAGTAGTTCGGTCACCCCTCCACTTT
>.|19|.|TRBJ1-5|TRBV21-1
CASSEKPRDRGRGNQPQHF
TGTGCCAGCAGCGAAAAACCCCGGGACAGGGGGCGGGGCAATCAGCCCCAGCATTTT
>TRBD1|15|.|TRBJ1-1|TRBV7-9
CASSLIQGAYTEAFF
TGTGCCAGCAGCTTAATCCAGGGGGCTTACACTGAAGCTTTCTTT
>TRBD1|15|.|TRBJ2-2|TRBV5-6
CASSSTGGVIGELFF
TGTGCCAGCAGCTCGACAGGGGGCGTAATCGGGGAGCTGTTTTTT
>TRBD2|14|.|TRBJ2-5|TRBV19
CASSRRGARETQYF
TGTGCCAGTAGTAGGCGGGGGGCGCGGGAGACCCAGTACTTC
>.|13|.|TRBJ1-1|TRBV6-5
CASSYARVAEAFF
TGTGCCAGCAGTTACGCCAGGGTGGCTGAAGCTTTCTTT
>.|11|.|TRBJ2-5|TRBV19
CASSMGETQYF
TGTGCCAGTAGTATGGGAGAGACCCAGTACTTC
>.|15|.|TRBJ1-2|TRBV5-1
CASSLGQGGDYGYTF
TGCGCCAGCAGCTTGGGCCAGGGAGGTGACTATGGCTACACCTTC
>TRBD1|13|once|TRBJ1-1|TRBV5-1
CASRARGDTEAFF
TGCGCCAGCAGGGCCAGGGGGGACACTGAAGCTTTCTTT
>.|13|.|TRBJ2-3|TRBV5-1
CASSQGGADTQYF
TGCGCCAGCAGCCAAGGAGGGGCAGATACGCAGTATTTT
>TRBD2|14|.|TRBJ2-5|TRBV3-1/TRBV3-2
CASSPTSGQETQYF
TGTGCCAGCAGCCCTACTAGCGGGCAAGAGACCCAGTACTTC
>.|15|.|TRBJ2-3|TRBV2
CASSSERSKGDTQYF
TGTGCCAGCAGCTCCGAGAGGTCAAAGGGAGATACGCAGTATTTT
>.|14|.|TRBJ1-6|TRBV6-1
CASSDRSRGSPLHF
TGTGCCAGCAGTGACAGGAGTCGAGGTTCACCCCTCCACTTT
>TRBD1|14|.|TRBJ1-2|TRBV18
CASSSYRDSYGYTF
TGTGCCAGCTCAAGCTACCGGGACAGCTATGGCTACACCTTC
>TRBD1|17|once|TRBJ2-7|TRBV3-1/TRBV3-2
CASSRRGGQGVSYEQYF
TGTGCCAGCAGCCGCAGGGGGGGACAGGGAGTCTCCTACGAGCAGTACTTC
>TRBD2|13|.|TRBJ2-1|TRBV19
CASSIRGGDEQFF
TGTGCCAGTAGTATCCGTGGGGGGGATGAGCAGTTCTTC
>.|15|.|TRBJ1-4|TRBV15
CATSFGDATNEKLFF
TGTGCCACCAGCTTTGGGGATGCAACTAATGAAAAACTGTTTTTT
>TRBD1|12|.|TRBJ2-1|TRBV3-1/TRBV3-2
CASSSTGGEQFF
TGTGCCAGCAGTTCCACAGGGGGTGAGCAGTTCTTC
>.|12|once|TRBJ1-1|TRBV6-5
CASSRGGTEAFF
TGTGCCAGCAGTAGAGGGGGGACTGAAGCTTTCTTT
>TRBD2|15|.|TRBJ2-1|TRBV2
CASSGSSGGDNEQFF
TGTGCCAGCAGTGGGAGTAGCGGGGGGGACAATGAGCAGTTCTTC
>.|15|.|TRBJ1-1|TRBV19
CASTDMDLLNTEAFF
TGTGCCAGTACTGATATGGACCTATTGAACACTGAAGCTTTCTTT
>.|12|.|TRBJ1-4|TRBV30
CAWSGVDEKLFF
TGTGCCTGGAGTGGGGTTGATGAAAAACTGTTTTTT
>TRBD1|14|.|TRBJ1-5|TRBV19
CASSGTGGDQPQHF
TGTGCCAGTAGTGGGACAGGGGGCGATCAGCCCCAGCATTTT
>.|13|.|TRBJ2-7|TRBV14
CASSLDTSYEQYF
TGTGCCAGCAGCTTAGACACCTCCTACGAGCAGTACTTC
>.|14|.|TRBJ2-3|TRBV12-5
CASGLSSGADTQYF
TGTGCTAGTGGTTTATCGTCAGGGGCCGATACGCAGTATTTT
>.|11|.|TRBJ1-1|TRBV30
CAWSVGGRAFF
TGTGCCTGGAGTGTAGGGGGGAGAGCTTTCTTT
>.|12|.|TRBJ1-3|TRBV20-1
CSASPEGNTIYF
TGCAGTGCTAGTCCCGAGGGAAACACCATATATTTT
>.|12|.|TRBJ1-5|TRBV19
CASRTGNQPQHF
TGTGCCAGTAGAACAGGGAATCAGCCCCAGCATTTT